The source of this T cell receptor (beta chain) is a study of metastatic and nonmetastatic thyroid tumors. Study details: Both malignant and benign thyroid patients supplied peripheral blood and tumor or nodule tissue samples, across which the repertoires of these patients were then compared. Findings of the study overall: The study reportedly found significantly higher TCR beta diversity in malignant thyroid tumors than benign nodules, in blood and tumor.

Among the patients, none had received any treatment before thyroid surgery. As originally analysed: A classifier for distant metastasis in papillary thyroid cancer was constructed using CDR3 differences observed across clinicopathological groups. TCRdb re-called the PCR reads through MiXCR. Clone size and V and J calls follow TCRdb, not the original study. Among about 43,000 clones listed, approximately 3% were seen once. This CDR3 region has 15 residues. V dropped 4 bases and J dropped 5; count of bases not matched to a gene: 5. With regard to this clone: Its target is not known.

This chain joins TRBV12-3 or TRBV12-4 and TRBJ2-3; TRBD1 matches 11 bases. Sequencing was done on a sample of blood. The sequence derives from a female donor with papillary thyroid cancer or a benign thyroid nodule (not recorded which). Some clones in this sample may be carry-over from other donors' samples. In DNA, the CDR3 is TGTGCCAGCAGTTGGGGACAGGGGGTATTAGATACGCAGTATTTT. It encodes CASSWGQGVLDTQYF.